One and the same sample provided the 28 T cell receptor beta chains below, sequenced in a study of control samples from healthy donors and cancer patients. Libraries were prepared by immunoSEQ multiplex PCR; TCRdb keeps only in-frame clonotypes and omits some of them. The repertoire holds around 82,000 clones, with about 87% as singletons. Input material: blood. These receptor sequences come from a man over 45 in good health.

This chain joins TRBV3-1 (or the pseudogene TRBV3-2) and TRBJ2-7, with TRBD2 identical over 7 bases. The CDR3 is made up of 16 amino acids. Germline V gene lookup returns CDR1 LGHDT and CDR2 YNNKEL (reference sequence). V was clipped by 1 base and J by 1 base; unmatched bases: 7. The CDR3 nucleotides read TGTGCCAGCAGCCAAGGGCTCCAGCGGGGTTCCTACGAGCAGTACGTC. Translated, it gives CASSQGLQRGSYEQYV.

The chain recombines TRBV24-1 with TRBJ1-4; no clear D. Deletions cut 9 bases from V and 7 bases from J, with 11 bases between. Germline CDR1 is KGHDR and CDR2 is SFDVKD. CDR3 length equals 12 residues. CDR3 protein: CATLGMREKLFF. CDR3 coding DNA: TGTGCCACCCTGGGGATGCGTGAAAAACTGTTTTTT.

The V and J genes are TRBV29-1 and TRBJ1-2, with D tentatively TRBD1 (5 bases). CDR1 and CDR2 (germline): SQVTM, ANQGSEA. Trimming shortened V by 7 bases and J by 6 bases, and 15 bases separated the two germline ends. The CDR3 is 12 amino acids. The CDR3 spells CSALGGGDGYTF. CDR3 coding DNA: TGCAGCGCCCTGGGGGGTGGCGATGGCTACACCTTC.

The chain combines TRBV4-2 with TRBJ2-2; tentative D call: TRBD2 (5 bases). CDR1 and CDR2 (germline): LGHNA, YNFKEQ. The V end lost 0 bases, the J end lost 3 bases, and 8 bases lay between the germline ends. There are 15 residues in the CDR3. The CDR3 nucleotides are TGTGCCAGCAGCCAAGAGCTGCGGGACACCGGGGAGCTGTTTTTT. It encodes CASSQELRDTGELFF.

This rearrangement joins TRBV14 to TRBJ1-4, with 7 bases matching TRBD1. Germline CDR1 reads SGHDN; CDR2 reads FVKESK. CDR3 length equals 15 residues. J gave up 3 bases and V 4 bases, and 5 bases lay outside the gene matches. The CDR3 here is CASSLYRGPNEKLFF. The CDR3 nucleotides read TGTGCCAGCAGCCTGTACAGGGGACCTAATGAAAAACTGTTTTTT.

This clone was detected once. This sequence joins TRBV7-9 and TRBJ2-1, with D unclear. From germline, CDR1 is SEHNR and CDR2 FQNEAQ (reference sequence). The CDR3 totals 12 residues. Trimming pared 5 bases from V and 5 bases from J, leaving 7 bases between. The CDR3 DNA is TGTGCCAGCAGCCCCCAACACAATGAGCAGTTCTTC. Translating gives CASSPQHNEQFF. Together with reference TRBV7-9 and TRBJ2-1, the CDR3 gives the full variable domain: DTGVSQNPRHKITKRGQNVTFRCDPISEHNRLYWYRQTLGQGPEFLTYFQNEAQLEKSRLLSDRFSAERPKGSFSTLEIQRTEQGDSAMYLCASSPQHNEQFFGPGTRLTVL.

This chain links TRBV19 with TRBJ2-1; the match to TRBD2 covers 15 bases. This CDR3 is built from 19 residues. Trimming took 7 bases from V and 0 from J; bases not matched to a gene: 10. The germline V gene encodes CDR1 LNHDA and CDR2 SQIVND (reference sequence). CDR3 nucleotides: TGTGCCAGTACCGATGGACTAGCGGGGGGGAAAAGCTCCTACAATGAGCAGTTCTTC. Translating it yields CASTDGLAGGKSSYNEQFF.

CDR3 coding DNA: TGTGCCAGCAGCCGAACCATCCAAATCGACTACAATGAGCAGTTCTTC. It specifies CASSRTIQIDYNEQFF. The chain is built from TRBV7-8 and TRBJ2-1; D is unresolved. CDR1 is SGHVS, CDR2 FQNEAQ, per germline. V was shortened by 5 bases and J by 3 bases, with 17 bases between the two germline ends. The CDR3 is 16 residues long.

This chain joins TRBV19 and TRBJ1-2; no definite D call. V was trimmed by 5 bases and J by 7 bases, leaving 11 bases between them. Germline CDR1 and CDR2: LNHDA and SQIVND (reference sequence). The CDR3 runs to 12 residues. The CDR3: CASSEGERGYTF. In DNA form, the CDR3 reads TGTGCCAGTAGTGAAGGTGAGCGTGGCTACACCTTC.

The gene calls are TRBV7-9 and TRBJ2-1; 12 bases line up with TRBD2. V shed 4 bases and J 3 bases; nucleotides not matched to a gene: 4. Germline V gene data show CDR1 as SEHNR and CDR2 as FQNEAQ (reference sequence). The CDR3 is 16 residues long. The CDR3 reads CASSSLLAGGYNEQFF. CDR3 bases: TGTGCCAGCAGCTCCTTACTAGCGGGGGGCTACAATGAGCAGTTCTTC.

The chain recombines TRBV13 with TRBJ2-7; no reliable D call. The CDR3 spans 13 residues. V lost 6 bases to trimming and J lost 5 bases, with 14 bases between them. CDR1 PRHDT and CDR2 FYEKMQ come from the germline V gene (reference sequence). This chain's CDR3 is CASRSSPGNEQYF. The CDR3 DNA reads TGTGCCAGCAGGTCCAGTCCAGGTAACGAGCAGTACTTC.

The rearrangement uses TRBV2 and TRBJ1-2; 9 bases agree with TRBD1. Germline V CDR1 and CDR2: SNHLY, FYNNEI. Germline trimming cut 7 bases from V and 3 bases from J; bases unmatched to any gene: 6. This CDR3 has 14 amino acids. The CDR3 DNA follows: TGTGCCAGCACCCTGGGACAGGGAGACTATGGCTACACCTTC. It yields the protein CASTLGQGDYGYTF.

Written as DNA, the CDR3 is TGTGCCAGCAGCTTAGGGGACAGCTCCTACAATGAGCAGTTCTTC. This codes for CASSLGDSSYNEQFF. The genes are TRBV7-6 and TRBJ2-1; 7 positions match TRBD1. The germline CDR1 and CDR2 sequences are SGHVS and FNYEAQ. J lost 0 bases, V lost 1 base, and 0 bases had no gene match. This CDR3 has 15 residues. Looking up the rest from reference TRBV7-6 and TRBJ2-1 gives the full variable domain: GAGVSQSPRYKVTKRGQDVALRCDPISGHVSLYWYRQALGQGPEFLTYFNYEAQQDKSGLPNDRFSAERPEGSISTLTIQRTEQRDSAMYRCASSLGDSSYNEQFFGPGTRLTVL.

The chain is built from TRBV18 and TRBJ2-3; D possibly corresponds to TRBD1 (6 bases). CDR1 is KGHSH and CDR2 is LQKENI in the germline V gene. Trimming stripped 3 bases from V and 0 bases from J, with 10 bases between. This CDR3 comprises 15 residues. The CDR3 is CASSPTGLSTDTQYF. The CDR3 region has the DNA TGTGCCAGCTCACCGACAGGTCTTAGCACAGATACGCAGTATTTT.

The chain is built from TRBV20-1 and TRBJ2-3; D is undetermined. CDR1 and CDR2 (germline): DFQATT, SNEGSKA (reference sequence). Trimming cost V 3 bases and J 3 bases, with 4 bases left between them. The CDR3 covers 11 residues. CDR3 sequence: CSARGTDTQYF. The DNA of the CDR3 is TGCAGTGCTAGGGGTACAGATACGCAGTATTTT.

The rearrangement uses TRBV24-1 and TRBJ1-2; D is perhaps TRBD1 (6 bases). Germline CDR1 is KGHDR and CDR2 is SFDVKD. V was cut by 2 bases and J by 6 bases, with 15 bases left in between. The CDR3 loop spans 15 amino acids. For the CDR3, the DNA is TGTGCCACCAGTGATTCGGGACACCAAAACGATGGCTACACCTTC. This encodes CATSDSGHQNDGYTF.

This clone appeared once. The DNA of the CDR3 is TGTGCCAGCAGTTTGCCAGGGACTGAGACCCAGTACTTC. Translation: CASSLPGTETQYF. This chain links TRBV12-3 or TRBV12-4 with TRBJ2-5; D might be TRBD2 (6 bases). This CDR3 is 13 amino acids long. Trimming stripped 3 bases from V and 5 bases from J, with 10 bases between.

This clone was picked up one time. The chain combines TRBV20-1 with TRBJ1-3, with D uncertain. V was clipped by 3 bases and J by 0 bases, with 6 bases between them. The CDR3 runs 13 residues. The germline V gene has CDR1 DFQATT and CDR2 SNEGSKA (reference sequence). The chain's CDR3 is CSASRFSGNTIYF. The CDR3 DNA is TGCAGTGCTAGTCGATTCTCTGGAAACACCATATATTTT.

The chain couples TRBV14 to TRBJ2-4; 9 bases match TRBD2. Germline V gene lookup returns CDR1 SGHDN and CDR2 FVKESK. V was clipped by 3 bases and J by 12 bases; unmatched bases: 6. The length of the CDR3 is 13 residues. The CDR3 region has the DNA TGTGCCAGCAGCCATGGCGGGGGGGCTGGTCAGTACTTC. Residues: CASSHGGGAGQYF.

The CDR3 protein is CASSPIGEGGYTF. The CDR3 DNA sequence: TGTGCCAGCAGCCCCATTGGGGAGGGCGGCTACACCTTC. This chain links TRBV7-3 with TRBJ1-2; no clear D. The length of the CDR3 is 13 residues. Germline CDR1 is SGHTA and CDR2 is FQGTGA. Trimming removed 5 bases at V and 8 bases at J, with 15 bases between. Looking up the rest from reference TRBV7-3 and TRBJ1-2 gives the full variable domain: GAGVSQTPSNKVTEKGKYVELRCDPISGHTALYWYRQSLGQGPEFLIYFQGTGAADDSGLPNDRFFAVRPEGSVSTLKIQRTERGDSAVYLCASSPIGEGGYTFGSGTRLTVV.

This rearrangement joins TRBV7-2 to TRBJ1-3, with no clear D. V was clipped by 5 bases and J by 4 bases, with 9 bases between them. CDR3 size: 13 residues. In germline, CDR1 is SGHTA, CDR2 FQGNSA. The CDR3 loop reads CASSTTQGNTIYF. CDR3 coding DNA: TGTGCCAGCAGCACGACACAAGGAAACACCATATATTTT.

This chain uses TRBV5-1 with TRBJ1-1; maybe TRBD1 (6 bases). There are 13 residues in the CDR3. V shed 5 bases and J shed 1 base, with 9 bases lying between them. The germline CDR1 and CDR2 sequences are SGHRS and YFSETQ. The CDR3 DNA is TGCGCCAGCAGGACGACAGGGAACACTGAAGCTTTCTTT. It yields the protein CASRTTGNTEAFF. The variable domain in full, completed from reference TRBV5-1 and TRBJ1-1, reads KAGVTQTPRYLIKTRGQQVTLSCSPISGHRSVSWYQQTPGQGLQFLFEYFSETQRNKGNFPGRFSGRQFSNSRSEMNVSTLELGDSALYLCASRTTGNTEAFFGQGTRLTVV.

This chain connects TRBV6-1 to TRBJ1-2, with no clear D. The germline V gene has CDR1 MNHNS and CDR2 SASEGT. This CDR3 has 17 amino acids. V lost 4 bases, J lost 4 bases, and 22 bases lay in between. The DNA for the CDR3 is TGTGCCAGCAGTGGAACCCCTCGCGAGGGTACCCTCTATGGCTACACCTTC. Translating gives CASSGTPREGTLYGYTF.

The chain joins TRBV5-5 to TRBJ2-5; D remains ambiguous. V lost 1 base and J 2 bases, leaving 9 bases between the germline ends. The CDR3 runs to 14 residues. Germline CDR1 and CDR2: SGHKS and YYEKEE (reference sequence). For the CDR3, the DNA is TGTGCCAGCAGCTTGTACTATCAACAAGAGACCCAGTACTTC. Translating it yields CASSLYYQQETQYF.

The CDR3 sequence is CASSLRKREGREDTQYF. The CDR3 region has the DNA TGTGCCAGCAGCCTTAGAAAGCGGGAGGGCCGTGAAGATACGCAGTATTTT. The genes are TRBV14 and TRBJ2-3; 10 bases line up with TRBD2. Germline V gene sequence: CDR1 SGHDN, CDR2 FVKESK. The CDR3 contains 17 residues. Losses at the gene ends were 4 bases for V and 5 bases for J; bases not matched to a gene: 12.

The genes are TRBV29-1 and TRBJ2-1; D is uncertain. V was trimmed by 7 bases and J by 4 bases, leaving 14 bases between them. The CDR3 length is 13 residues. CDR1 is SQVTM and CDR2 is ANQGSEA in the germline V gene. The chain's CDR3 is CSGRPAGYNEQFF. CDR3 DNA sequence: TGCAGCGGGCGGCCCGCCGGGTACAATGAGCAGTTCTTC.

The chain links TRBV5-4 to TRBJ2-3; D gene unclear. Germline V gene lookup returns CDR1 SGHNT and CDR2 YYREEE (reference sequence). Trimming took off 10 bases at V and 1 base at J, with 13 bases between the two ends. There are 13 residues in the CDR3. The CDR3 nucleotides are TGTGCCCCCTCCAGCCCGGGCACAGATACGCAGTATTTT. This translates into CAPSSPGTDTQYF.

This chain connects TRBV19 to TRBJ1-2; 9 bases align to TRBD1. Germline V gene sequence: CDR1 LNHDA, CDR2 SQIVND (reference sequence). The CDR3 extends over 13 amino acids. The J segment lost 4 bases and the V segment lost 7 bases, leaving 4 bases of the junction unmatched. CDR3 DNA sequence: TGTGCCAGTACCTCGGGACAGGGCTATGGCTACACCTTC. It is translated as CASTSGQGYGYTF.